Sequencing of this T cell receptor (beta chain) was carried out in a study of CD8 T cells in Susac syndrome. Sequencing of TCR beta, carried out with a high-throughput approach, was applied to CD8+ and CD4+ T cells from the blood. Reverse transcription used about 0.45 to 1 ug RNA and random hexamers. Across 54 Vbeta and 13 Jbeta, immunoSEQ multiplex PCR amplified TCR beta CDR3. A single record per CDR3 protein comes from TCRdb applying MiXCR to the immunoSEQ multiplex PCR reads. Of around 140,000 distinct CDR3 sequences listed, over 75% are singletons. Germline CDR1 and CDR2: MNHEY and SMNVEV (reference sequence). The CDR3 totals 16 residues. V was pared by 5 bases and J by 0 bases, with 14 bases between. The table lists this clonotype with a few counts.

The specimen sequenced was CD8+ T cells from PBMCs. The TCR sequence derives from a human donor with multiple sclerosis. The rearrangement links TRBV27 to TRBJ1-3; D unclear. CDR3 residues: CASSPQVSLSGNTIYF. The CDR3 DNA sequence: TGTGCCAGCAGTCCTCAAGTCAGTCTCTCTGGAAACACCATATATTTT.